This TCR beta chain was observed in a study of human T cells and chemical hapten exposure. The library attached unique molecular identifiers to individual cDNA molecules. TCRdb independently ran MiXCR on the RACE reads; one entry per CDR3 protein. Altogether approximately 52,000 distinct CDR3 sequences are present, roughly 9.9% being singletons, with the ten largest covering around 15%. A word on this clonotype: Antigen unknown.

Study-wide results and caveats: Controls had significantly fewer large CDR3 similarity clusters than were formed by expanded TCRs.

CDR1 and CDR2 (germline): MDHEN, SYDVKM. The V and J ends lost 5 bases and 0 bases respectively, with 11 bases between them. The CDR3 consists of 15 residues. As for time point: pre-sensitization, week 0. Treatment denoted: therapeutic diphenylcyclopropenone sensitization with weekly scalp DPC. This TCR came from a middle-aged woman with alopecia areata. Some clones in this sample may be carry-over from other donors' samples. The sample was whole blood, taken in connection with sensitization to the hapten diphenylcyclopropenone (DPC). The V and J genes are TRBV28 and TRBJ2-1; no definite D call. The CDR3 sequence is CASSPGYSSYNEQFF. CDR3 nucleotides: TGTGCCAGCAGTCCTGGGTATAGCTCCTACAATGAGCAGTTCTTC.